The TCR beta chain described here comes from a study of shared T cell receptors in the human thymus (dated by TCRdb to about 2021). Study-wide context: The study examined how the human thymus generates shared, self-reactive T-cell receptor alpha chains.

Turning to this clone: Its antigen is not yet known. The input lacks base qualities; no much larger clone sits a single base away.

The library was built by means of the immunoSEQ multiplex PCR assay. TCRdb took this table from immuneACCESS and kept in-frame rearrangements with V and J called. Such tables lack part of the clones; where checked against another copy, unresolved V genes explain under half of the gap, and the rest is unexplained. A total of 550,000 to 800,000 clones appear in this sample, 70% to 90% of them only once. Under 0.012% of the sample comes from the top ten. The CDR3 spans 15 residues, from the cysteine through the phenylalanine. CDR3 DNA only is kept here, 45 bases in frame from base 1. For CDR1 and CDR2, the germline V gene (reference sequence) lists MNHEY and SMNVEV. Between the V and J ends, shortened by 0 bases and 2 bases respectively, the junction contains 8 bases. These same records also appear under a second study, on human thymus T cells. Per the second study: Donors were immunologically healthy infants undergoing open corrective cardiac surgery for congenital heart defects in Finland. Thymus tissue was collected as surgical resects that were removed during corrective cardiac surgery. Usage of V and J gene segments appeared to be biased in both the thymic and the peripheral blood repertoires. The related research found that thymic TCR repertoires overlapped highly between unrelated individuals. The study characterized TCR alpha and beta repertoires from fewer than 10 infant thymus samples and a few related peripheral blood samples. The infant donors were about 7 to 244 days old, and the cohort included six or seven males and two females. Thymocytes were released mechanically from tissue and stored at -70 °C as pellets of roughly 9-31 million cells. A QIAsymphony instrument was used to extract genomic DNA from the frozen cell pellets. Using the immunoSEQ multiplex PCR assay, the TCRB and TCRAD loci were amplified from a standardized quantity of quality-controlled genomic DNA. The amplicons spanned the V(D)J region and were long enough to cover the CDR3 and allow V and J genes to be identified. The commercial immunoSEQ service was used to sequence amplicons on an Illumina platform. Corrections for primer bias and sequencing errors followed previously described methods, while TCRAD and TCRB definitions were based on the IMGT database. Repertoires were analysed with immunoSEQ Analyzer 3.0 and VDJTools, covering basic statistics, V/J segment usage, diversity estimates, rarefaction and pairwise overlap. To estimate diversity, the Chao1, ChaoE, Efron-Thisted, Shannon and inverse Simpson indices were applied, and diversity was also estimated on datasets down-sampled to the smallest sample. Repertoire overlap used strict matching of CDR3 nucleotide sequence, V gene and J gene, with Jaccard-based multidimensional scaling clustering. Thymus samples yielded on average approximately 860,000 unique TCRB clonotypes, compared with 80,000 to 85,000 from blood samples.

This sequence originates from a girl in the first two years of life with a congenital heart defect. Donor details come from another sample of the same person, matched by shared clones. Material for sequencing was thymocytes. The chain is made from TRBV27 and TRBJ1-3, with no D gene named confidently. The DNA reads TGTGCCAGCAGTTTATCACGGGGAACTGGAAACACCATATATTTT. Its protein reads: CASSLSRGTGNTIYF.